These 28 T cell receptor beta chains came from one sample sequenced in a study of T cell responses to AZD1222 COVID-19 vaccine. The repertoire was sequenced with immunoSEQ multiplex PCR; TCRdb's copy has only in-frame clones and lacks some. In the table there are 95,000 to 150,000 clones, about 90% of which are singletons. The specimen comprised peripheral blood, sampled 28 days after the second AZD1222 dose. Every receptor here comes from an adult who received the AZD1222 COVID-19 vaccine.

The chain uses TRBV5-4 and TRBJ1-1; 11 bases agree with TRBD1. The V segment lost 0 bases and the J segment 10 bases; nucleotides outside the gene matches: 5. The CDR3 is 14 residues long. CDR1 SGHNT and CDR2 YYREEE come from the germline V gene (reference sequence). CDR3 sequence: CASSLAFGQGAAFF. CDR3 coding DNA: TGTGCCAGCAGCTTGGCCTTCGGACAGGGGGCAGCTTTCTTT.

The chain recombines TRBV6-5 with TRBJ1-3, with TRBD1 matching over 8 bases. V trimming: 7 bases; J trimming: 0 bases; junction bases outside the gene matches: 5. The CDR3 sequence is 15 residues long. CDR1 MNHEY and CDR2 SVGAGI come from the germline V gene. CDR3 sequence: CASNRDRSSGNTIYF. The CDR3 bases are TGTGCCAGCAATCGGGACAGGAGCTCTGGAAACACCATATATTTT.

The V and J genes are TRBV5-6 and TRBJ1-2; D is ambiguous. This CDR3 spans 15 amino acids. The V end lost 0 bases, the J end lost 0 bases, and 9 bases lay between the germline ends. CDR1 and CDR2 from the germline V gene are SGHDT and YYEEEE. In DNA, the CDR3 is TGTGCCAGCAGCTTGGGACGGAGAGCTAACTATGGCTACACCTTC. Residues: CASSLGRRANYGYTF.

The V gene is TRBV5-4, the J gene TRBJ1-3; 10 nucleotides agree with TRBD1. From germline, CDR1 is SGHNT and CDR2 YYREEE (reference sequence). V lost 4 bases, J lost 2 bases, and 6 bases stayed unmatched. The CDR3 length is 16 residues. Here the CDR3 DNA reads TGTGCCAGCAGCAAACGACAGGGGGCGACTGGAAACACCATATATTTT. Translated: CASSKRQGATGNTIYF.

Only one count was recorded for this clone. This chain joins TRBV7-2 and TRBJ2-7; D may match TRBD1 or TRBD2 (5 bases each). V dropped 4 bases and J dropped 2 bases, with 18 bases sitting between them. Looked up from germline, CDR1 is SGHTA and CDR2 is FQGNSA. This CDR3 comprises 16 residues. The chain's CDR3 is CASSYEGTQLTYEQYF. The CDR3 nucleotides are TGTGCCAGCAGCTACGAAGGGACCCAGCTAACCTACGAGCAGTACTTC.

Only one count was recorded for this clone. The rearrangement links TRBV25-1 to TRBJ2-1, with 7 bases that match TRBD2. Germline V lookup: CDR1 MGHDK, CDR2 SYGVNS. J was trimmed by 1 base and V by 8 bases; bases with no gene match: 5. This CDR3 is 14 amino acids long. The CDR3 reads CASGAGESYNEQFF. The CDR3 DNA reads TGTGCCAGCGGTGCGGGAGAGTCCTACAATGAGCAGTTCTTC.

This clone was observed a single time. Different DNA sequences within this sample yield the same CDR3. The chain carries TRBV5-4 and TRBJ2-3; TRBD2 agrees at 14 bases. This CDR3 has 16 residues. V gave up 0 bases and J gave up 6 bases; unmatched junction bases: 3. Germline V gene data show CDR1 as SGHNT and CDR2 as YYREEE (reference sequence). CDR3 bases: TGTGCCAGCAGCTTGGCGAGGACTAGCGGGGGGGATACGCAGTATTTT. Its protein is CASSLARTSGGDTQYF.

This rearrangement joins TRBV29-1 to TRBJ2-3; D is uncertain. V was shortened by 7 bases and J by 1 base, with 12 bases between the two germline ends. The CDR3 loop spans 13 amino acids. Germline CDR1 reads SQVTM; CDR2 reads ANQGSEA. As DNA, the CDR3 is TGCAGCGCCCAACCTGGGGGCACAGATACGCAGTATTTT. Its protein product is CSAQPGGTDTQYF.

This sequence joins TRBV29-1 and TRBJ1-3; D is perhaps TRBD1 (5 bases). Per germline, CDR1 SQVTM and CDR2 ANQGSEA. The CDR3 runs 13 residues. CDR3 region: CTFRGSSGNTIYF. The CDR3 bases are TGCACCTTCCGGGGCTCCTCTGGAAACACCATATATTTT.

V is TRBV11-3 and J is TRBJ2-1; D is tentatively TRBD1 or TRBD2 (5 bases each). Per the germline V gene, CDR1 is SGHNT and CDR2 is YENEEA. Trimming stripped 4 bases from V and 5 bases from J, with 12 bases between. The CDR3 loop spans 14 amino acids. CDR3: CASSSGTDNNEQFF. The CDR3 bases are TGTGCCAGCAGCTCCGGGACCGATAACAATGAGCAGTTCTTC.

This clone has only a few counts. The CDR3 reads CASSGTNDIQYF. Here the CDR3 DNA reads TGTGCCAGTAGCGGGACAAACGACATTCAGTACTTC. J is TRBJ2-4 and V is TRBV19, with D perhaps TRBD1 (6 bases). Trimming left V 6 bases short and J 8 bases short, with 11 bases between. Germline lookup yields CDR1 LNHDA and CDR2 SQIVND (reference sequence). This CDR3 is built from 12 residues.

This clone was counted a single time. This sequence joins TRBV5-1 and TRBJ1-5, with TRBD1 matching 10 bases. Losses at the gene ends were 4 bases for V and 2 bases for J; bases not matched to a gene: 3. The CDR3 is 15 amino acids. Germline-derived CDR1 and CDR2 are SGHRS and YFSETQ. The CDR3 loop reads CASSRTGGGNQPQHF. The CDR3 DNA is TGCGCCAGCAGCCGGACAGGGGGAGGCAATCAGCCCCAGCATTTT.

The chain has TRBV19 and TRBJ1-5; D is unresolved. This CDR3 region has 15 residues. The V and J ends lost 5 bases and 4 bases respectively, with 15 bases between them. In germline, CDR1 is LNHDA, CDR2 SQIVND (reference sequence). The CDR3 sequence is CASSPLSAGNQPQHF. The CDR3 DNA sequence: TGTGCCAGTAGTCCGCTCTCCGCGGGGAATCAGCCCCAGCATTTT.

V is TRBV9 and J is TRBJ1-1; possibly TRBD1 for D (6 bases). Germline-derived CDR1 and CDR2 are SGDLS and YYNGEE. The CDR3 totals 11 residues. V dropped 5 bases and J dropped 7 bases, with 9 bases sitting between them. The CDR3 sequence: CASSATGEAFF. DNA of the CDR3: TGTGCCAGCAGTGCGACAGGTGAAGCTTTCTTT. The full variable domain, with the rest looked up from reference TRBV9 and TRBJ1-1, is DSGVTQTPKHLITATGQRVTLRCSPRSGDLSVYWYQQSLDQGLQFLIQYYNGEERAKGNILERFSAQQFPDLHSELNLSSLELGDSALYFCASSATGEAFFGQGTRLTVV.

This chain connects TRBV19 to TRBJ2-1; tentative D call: TRBD2 (6 bases). This CDR3 region has 12 residues. Germline V CDR1 and CDR2: LNHDA, SQIVND (reference sequence). Trimming cost V 6 bases and J 4 bases, with 7 bases left between them. In nucleotides, the CDR3 is TGTGCCAGTAGGGCGGGATACAATGAGCAGTTCTTC. Protein: CASRAGYNEQFF.

CDR3 amino acids: CASSGGRAGANVLTF. CDR3 DNA: TGTGCCAGCAGTGGGGGTCGGGCTGGGGCCAACGTCCTGACTTTC. The J gene is TRBJ2-6, the V gene TRBV2; D gene unclear. Germline V gene data show CDR1 as SNHLY and CDR2 as FYNNEI. Between the trimmed V and J ends, which lost 4 bases and 2 bases, there was a span of 9 bases. CDR3 length: 15 residues.

The rearrangement uses TRBV6-2 or TRBV6-3 and TRBJ1-5, with TRBD1 matching over 8 bases. The V segment lost 5 bases and the J segment 7 bases; nucleotides outside the gene matches: 7. CDR1 is MNHEY and CDR2 is SVGEGT in the germline V gene. This CDR3 has 14 residues. CDR3 in amino acids: CASSVGTGGQPQHF. In DNA, the CDR3 is TGTGCCAGCAGTGTCGGGACAGGAGGGCAGCCCCAGCATTTT.

The chain joins TRBV6-5 to TRBJ1-4; D is undetermined. Per the germline V gene, CDR1 is MNHEY and CDR2 is SVGAGI. The CDR3 consists of 14 residues. V was shortened by 7 bases and J by 8 bases, with 17 bases between the two germline ends. The DNA for the CDR3 is TGTGCCAGCAAGCAGGACGAAGTGTACGAAAAACTGTTTTTT. It codes for CASKQDEVYEKLFF.

The gene calls are TRBV25-1 and TRBJ2-1, with TRBD2 matching 11 bases. Per germline, CDR1 MGHDK and CDR2 SYGVNS. The CDR3 is 17 amino acids. The V segment lost 4 bases and the J segment 0 bases; nucleotides outside the gene matches: 5. The CDR3 here is CASSAGSGRASYNEQFF. CDR3 sequence (DNA): TGTGCCAGCAGTGCGGGTAGCGGGAGGGCCTCCTACAATGAGCAGTTCTTC.

The chain links TRBV11-2 to TRBJ1-4, with TRBD1 identical over 10 bases. V lost 5 bases, J lost 0 bases, and 6 bases stayed unmatched. The CDR3 runs 17 residues. The germline V gene encodes CDR1 SGHAT and CDR2 FQNNGV. The CDR3 spells CASSLLGQGTTNEKLFF. The DNA of the CDR3 is TGTGCCAGCAGCCTCTTGGGACAGGGGACAACTAATGAAAAACTGTTTTTT.

The chain is built from TRBV2 and TRBJ1-1, with TRBD1 as a possible D gene (5 bases). The CDR3 extends over 11 amino acids. With 8 bases removed from V and 7 bases from J, the gap between germline ends came to 11 bases. The germline V gene has CDR1 SNHLY and CDR2 FYNNEI. In nucleotides, the CDR3 is TGTGCCAGCTCCCAACAGGTTGAAGCTTTCTTT. Protein: CASSQQVEAFF.

The chain carries TRBV27 and TRBJ2-7; D unresolved. Looked up from germline, CDR1 is MNHEY and CDR2 is SMNVEV (reference sequence). This CDR3 is 14 amino acids long. Trimming removed 3 bases from V and 5 bases from J, with 14 bases in between. CDR3 residues: CASSFRPHVDEQYF. CDR3 nucleotide sequence: TGTGCCAGCAGTTTCCGACCCCACGTAGACGAGCAGTACTTC.

The chain combines TRBV6-5 with TRBJ1-2; TRBD1 agrees at 7 bases. Germline loops: CDR1 MNHEY, CDR2 SVGAGI. Trimming at V came to 7 bases and at J to 5 bases, leaving 10 bases not matched to a gene. This CDR3 comprises 14 residues. CDR3: CASKADRARYGYTF. The CDR3 DNA reads as TGTGCCAGCAAGGCCGACAGGGCGAGATATGGCTACACCTTC.

V is TRBV3-1 (or the pseudogene TRBV3-2) and J is TRBJ2-7; 12 nucleotides align to TRBD2. This CDR3 contains 22 residues. The V gene end was trimmed by 2 bases and the J gene end by 3 bases; junction bases not matched to a gene: 23. The V gene's germline CDR1 is LGHDT and CDR2 YNNKEL (reference sequence). For the CDR3, the DNA is TGTGCCAGCAGCCAAATCCCCCATCGTGGTCAGACTAGCGGGAGAGCGGTCTACGAGCAGTACTTC. Residues: CASSQIPHRGQTSGRAVYEQYF.

This clone was detected only once. The chain joins TRBV11-2 to TRBJ1-3; possibly TRBD1 for D (5 bases). The CDR3 runs 16 residues. Germline CDR1 SGHAT, CDR2 FQNNGV. The V gene lost 3 bases and the J gene lost 4 bases, with 16 bases spanning the gap. CDR3 bases: TGTGCCAGCAGCTTTGCCGCAGGGTCGATCGGAAACACCATATATTTT. Translation gives CASSFAAGSIGNTIYF.

This chain uses TRBV18 with TRBJ1-1; D not certain. In germline, CDR1 is KGHSH, CDR2 LQKENI. The V gene lost 2 bases and the J gene lost 4 bases, with 17 bases spanning the gap. This CDR3 spans 16 amino acids. The CDR3 loop reads CASSPREFRGGTEAFF. Written as DNA, the CDR3 is TGTGCCAGCTCACCAAGGGAATTCCGGGGAGGCACTGAAGCTTTCTTT.

V usage is TRBV28 and J usage is TRBJ1-5; D is perhaps TRBD1 (5 bases). Germline V CDR1 and CDR2: MDHEN, SYDVKM. Trimming removed 6 bases at V and 0 bases at J, with 12 bases between. The CDR3 runs to 15 residues. CDR3 sequence (DNA): TGTGCCAGCAGCCCAGGGCCGGATAGCAATCAGCCCCAGCATTTT. Translated, it gives CASSPGPDSNQPQHF.

J is TRBJ2-3 and V is TRBV11-1; no definite D call. Germline loops: CDR1 SGHAT, CDR2 FQDESV (reference sequence). This CDR3 has 13 residues. V was clipped by 5 bases and J by 7 bases, with 13 bases between them. CDR3 sequence reads: CASSPPIENTQYF. For the CDR3, the DNA is TGTGCCAGCAGCCCTCCTATAGAGAATACGCAGTATTTT.